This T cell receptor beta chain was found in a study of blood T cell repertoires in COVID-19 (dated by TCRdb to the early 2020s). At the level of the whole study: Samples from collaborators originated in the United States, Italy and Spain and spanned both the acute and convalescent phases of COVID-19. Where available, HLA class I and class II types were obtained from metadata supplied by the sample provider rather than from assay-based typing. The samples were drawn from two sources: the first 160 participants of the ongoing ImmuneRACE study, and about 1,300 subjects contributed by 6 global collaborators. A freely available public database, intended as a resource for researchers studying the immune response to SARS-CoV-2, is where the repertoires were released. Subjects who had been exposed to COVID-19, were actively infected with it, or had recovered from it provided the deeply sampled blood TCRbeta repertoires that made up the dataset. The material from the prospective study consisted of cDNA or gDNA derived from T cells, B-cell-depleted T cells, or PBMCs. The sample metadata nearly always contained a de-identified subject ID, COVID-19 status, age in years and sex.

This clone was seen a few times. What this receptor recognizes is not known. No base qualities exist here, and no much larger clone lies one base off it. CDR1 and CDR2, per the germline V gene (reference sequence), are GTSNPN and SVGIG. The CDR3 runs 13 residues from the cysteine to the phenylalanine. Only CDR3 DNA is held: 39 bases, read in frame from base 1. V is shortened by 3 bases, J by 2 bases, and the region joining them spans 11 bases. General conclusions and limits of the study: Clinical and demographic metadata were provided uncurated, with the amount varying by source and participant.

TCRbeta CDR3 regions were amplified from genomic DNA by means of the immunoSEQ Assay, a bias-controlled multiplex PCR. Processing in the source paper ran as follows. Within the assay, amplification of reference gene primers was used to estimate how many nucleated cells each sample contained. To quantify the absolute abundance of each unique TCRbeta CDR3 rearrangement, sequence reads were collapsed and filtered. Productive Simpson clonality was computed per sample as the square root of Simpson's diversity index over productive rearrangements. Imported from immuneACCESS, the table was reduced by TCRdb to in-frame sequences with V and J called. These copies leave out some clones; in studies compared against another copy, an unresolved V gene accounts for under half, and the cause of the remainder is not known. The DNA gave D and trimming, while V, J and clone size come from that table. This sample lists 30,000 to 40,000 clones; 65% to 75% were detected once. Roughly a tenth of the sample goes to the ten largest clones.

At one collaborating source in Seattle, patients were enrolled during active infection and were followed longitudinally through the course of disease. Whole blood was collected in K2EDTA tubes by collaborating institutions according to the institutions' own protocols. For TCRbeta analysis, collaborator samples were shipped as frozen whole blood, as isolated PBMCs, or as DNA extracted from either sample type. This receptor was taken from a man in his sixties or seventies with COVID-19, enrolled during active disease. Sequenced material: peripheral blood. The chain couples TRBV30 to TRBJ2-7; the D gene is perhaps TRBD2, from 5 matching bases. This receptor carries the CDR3 CAWRSGKAYEQYF. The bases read TGTGCCTGGAGGTCGGGGAAGGCCTACGAGCAGTACTTC.